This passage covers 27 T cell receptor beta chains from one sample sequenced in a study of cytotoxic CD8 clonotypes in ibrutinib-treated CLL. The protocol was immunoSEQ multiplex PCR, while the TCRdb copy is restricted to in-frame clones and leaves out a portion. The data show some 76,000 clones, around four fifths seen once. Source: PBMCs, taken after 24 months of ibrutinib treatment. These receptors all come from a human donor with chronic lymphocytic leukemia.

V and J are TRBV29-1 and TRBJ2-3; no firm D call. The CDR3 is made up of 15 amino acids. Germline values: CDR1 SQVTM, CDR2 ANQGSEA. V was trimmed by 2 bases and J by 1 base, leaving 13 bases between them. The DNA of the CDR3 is TGCAGCGTTGAATCTCGGGTTAGTGGCACAGATACGCAGTATTTT. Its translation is CSVESRVSGTDTQYF.

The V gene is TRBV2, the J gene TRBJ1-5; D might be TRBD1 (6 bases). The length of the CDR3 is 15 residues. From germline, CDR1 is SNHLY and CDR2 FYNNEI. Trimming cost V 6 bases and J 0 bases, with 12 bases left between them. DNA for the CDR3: TGTGCCAGCAGCCCAGGGGCCTATAGCAATCAGCCCCAGCATTTT. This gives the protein CASSPGAYSNQPQHF.

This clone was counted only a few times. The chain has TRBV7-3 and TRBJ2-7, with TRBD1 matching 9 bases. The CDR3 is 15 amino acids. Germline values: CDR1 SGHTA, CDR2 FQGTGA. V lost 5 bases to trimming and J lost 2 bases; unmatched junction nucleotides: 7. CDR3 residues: CASSPGTGYPYEQYF. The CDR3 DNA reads TGTGCCAGCAGCCCCGGGACAGGGTACCCCTACGAGCAGTACTTC.

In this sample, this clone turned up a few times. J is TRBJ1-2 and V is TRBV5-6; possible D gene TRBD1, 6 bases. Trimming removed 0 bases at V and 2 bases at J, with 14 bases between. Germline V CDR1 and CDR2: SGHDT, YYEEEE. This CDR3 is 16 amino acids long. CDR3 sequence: CASSLGGGAVNYGYTF. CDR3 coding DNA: TGTGCCAGCAGCTTGGGCGGGGGGGCCGTAAACTATGGCTACACCTTC.

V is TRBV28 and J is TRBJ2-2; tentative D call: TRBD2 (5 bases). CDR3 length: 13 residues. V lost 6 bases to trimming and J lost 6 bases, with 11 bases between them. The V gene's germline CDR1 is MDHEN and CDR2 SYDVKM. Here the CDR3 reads CASSQLVPGELFF. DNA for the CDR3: TGTGCCAGCAGCCAACTAGTCCCCGGGGAGCTGTTTTTT.

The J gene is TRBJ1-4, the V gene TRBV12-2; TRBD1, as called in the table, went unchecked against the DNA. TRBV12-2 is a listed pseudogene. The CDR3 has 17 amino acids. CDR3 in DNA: TGTGCAAGTCGCTTAGCTGGCAGGGCTGTCACTAATGAAAAACTGTTTTTT. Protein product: CASRLAGRAVTNEKLFF.

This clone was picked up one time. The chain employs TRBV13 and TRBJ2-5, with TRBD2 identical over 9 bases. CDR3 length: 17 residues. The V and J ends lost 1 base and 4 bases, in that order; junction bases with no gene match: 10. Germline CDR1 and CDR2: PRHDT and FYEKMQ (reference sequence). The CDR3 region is CASSLEAGGGSRETQYF. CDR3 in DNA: TGTGCCAGCAGCTTAGAGGCGGGAGGGGGGTCTAGAGAGACCCAGTACTTC.

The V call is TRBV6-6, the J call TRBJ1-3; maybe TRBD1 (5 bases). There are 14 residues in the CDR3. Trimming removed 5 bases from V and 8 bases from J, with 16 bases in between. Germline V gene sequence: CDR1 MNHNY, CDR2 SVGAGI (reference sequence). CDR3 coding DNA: TGTGCCAGCAGTCCCCCCGGGGCTATCGACACCATATATTTT. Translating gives CASSPPGAIDTIYF.

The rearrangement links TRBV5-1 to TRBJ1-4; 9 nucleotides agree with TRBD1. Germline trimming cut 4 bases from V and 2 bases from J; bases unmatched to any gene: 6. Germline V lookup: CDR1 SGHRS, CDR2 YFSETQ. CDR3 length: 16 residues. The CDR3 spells CASSTGQGGTNEKLFF. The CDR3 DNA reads TGCGCCAGCAGCACGGGACAGGGTGGGACTAATGAAAAACTGTTTTTT.

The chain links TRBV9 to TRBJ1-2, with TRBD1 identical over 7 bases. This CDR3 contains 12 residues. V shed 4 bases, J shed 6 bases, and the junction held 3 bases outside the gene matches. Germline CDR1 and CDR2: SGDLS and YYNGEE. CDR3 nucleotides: TGTGCCAGCAGCTCCCAGGGGGATGGCTACACCTTC. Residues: CASSSQGDGYTF.

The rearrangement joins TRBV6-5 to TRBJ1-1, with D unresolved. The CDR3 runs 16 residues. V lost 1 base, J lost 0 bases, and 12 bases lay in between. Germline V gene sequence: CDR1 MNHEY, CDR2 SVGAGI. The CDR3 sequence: CASSYYSTVMNTEAFF. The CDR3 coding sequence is TGTGCCAGCAGTTACTATTCCACAGTAATGAACACTGAAGCTTTCTTT.

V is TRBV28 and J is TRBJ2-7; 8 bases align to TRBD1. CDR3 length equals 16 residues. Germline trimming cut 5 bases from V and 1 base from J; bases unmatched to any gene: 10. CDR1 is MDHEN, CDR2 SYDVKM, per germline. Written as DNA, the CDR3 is TGTGCCAGCAGTCCTATCCGGGACAGGCGATCCTACGAGCAGTACTTC. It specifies CASSPIRDRRSYEQYF.

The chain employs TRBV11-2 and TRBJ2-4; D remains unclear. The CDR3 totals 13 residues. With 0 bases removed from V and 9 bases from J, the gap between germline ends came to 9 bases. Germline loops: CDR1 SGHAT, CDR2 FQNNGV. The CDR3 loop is CASSLEGISIQYF. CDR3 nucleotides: TGTGCCAGCAGCTTAGAAGGAATCAGCATTCAGTACTTC.

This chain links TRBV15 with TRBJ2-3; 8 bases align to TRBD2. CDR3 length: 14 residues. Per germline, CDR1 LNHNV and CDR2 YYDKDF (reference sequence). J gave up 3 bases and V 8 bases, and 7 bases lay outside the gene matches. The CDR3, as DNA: TGTGCCACCGGAGACGGGAGGGGGACAGATACGCAGTATTTT. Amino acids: CATGDGRGTDTQYF.

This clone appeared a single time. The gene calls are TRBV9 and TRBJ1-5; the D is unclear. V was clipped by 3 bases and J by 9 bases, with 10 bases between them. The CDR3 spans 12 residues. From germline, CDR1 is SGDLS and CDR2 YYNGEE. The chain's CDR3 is CASSGQDGPQHF. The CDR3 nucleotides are TGTGCCAGCAGCGGGCAGGACGGGCCCCAGCATTTT. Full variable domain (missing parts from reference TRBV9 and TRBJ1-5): DSGVTQTPKHLITATGQRVTLRCSPRSGDLSVYWYQQSLDQGLQFLIQYYNGEERAKGNILERFSAQQFPDLHSELNLSSLELGDSALYFCASSGQDGPQHFGDGTRLSIL.

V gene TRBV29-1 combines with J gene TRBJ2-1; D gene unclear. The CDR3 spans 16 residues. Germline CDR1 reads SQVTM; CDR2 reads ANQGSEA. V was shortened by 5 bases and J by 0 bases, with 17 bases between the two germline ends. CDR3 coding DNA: TGCAGCGTTTACTGGCGTCTGAGGAGCTCCTACAATGAGCAGTTCTTC. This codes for CSVYWRLRSSYNEQFF.

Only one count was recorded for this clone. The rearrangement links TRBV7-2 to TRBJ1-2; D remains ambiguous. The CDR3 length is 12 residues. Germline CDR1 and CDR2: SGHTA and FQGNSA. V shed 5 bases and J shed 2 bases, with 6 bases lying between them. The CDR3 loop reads CASSQRNYGYTF. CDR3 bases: TGTGCCAGCAGCCAGCGGAACTATGGCTACACCTTC.

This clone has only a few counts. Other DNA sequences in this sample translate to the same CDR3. The CDR3: CASSLDGVNEKLFF. CDR3 in DNA: TGCGCCAGCAGCTTGGACGGCGTTAATGAAAAACTGTTTTTT. This sequence joins TRBV5-1 and TRBJ1-4; D is unresolved. From germline, CDR1 is SGHRS and CDR2 YFSETQ. The CDR3 consists of 14 residues. Trimming cost V 0 bases and J 4 bases, with 7 bases left between them. The full variable domain, its missing parts supplied by reference TRBV5-1 and TRBJ1-4, is KAGVTQTPRYLIKTRGQQVTLSCSPISGHRSVSWYQQTPGQGLQFLFEYFSETQRNKGNFPGRFSGRQFSNSRSEMNVSTLELGDSALYLCASSLDGVNEKLFFGSGTQLSVL.

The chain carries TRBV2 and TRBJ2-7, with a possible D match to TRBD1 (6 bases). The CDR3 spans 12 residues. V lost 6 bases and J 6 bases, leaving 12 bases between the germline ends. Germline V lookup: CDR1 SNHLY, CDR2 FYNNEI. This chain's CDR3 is CASRGTSSEQYF. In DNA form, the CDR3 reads TGTGCCAGCAGGGGGACATCATCCGAGCAGTACTTC. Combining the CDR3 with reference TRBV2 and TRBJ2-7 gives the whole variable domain EPEVTQTPSHQVTQMGQEVILRCVPISNHLYFYWYRQILGQKVEFLVSFYNNEISEKSEIFDDQFSVERPDGSNFTLKIRSTKLEDSAMYFCASRGTSSEQYFGPGTRLTVT.

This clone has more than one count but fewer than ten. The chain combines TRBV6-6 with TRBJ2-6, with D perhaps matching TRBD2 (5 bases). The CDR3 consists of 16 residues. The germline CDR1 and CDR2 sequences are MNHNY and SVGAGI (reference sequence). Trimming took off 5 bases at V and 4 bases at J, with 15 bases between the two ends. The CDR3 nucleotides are TGTGCCAGCAGTCACGCTATCGGGGTAGGGGCCAACGTCCTGACTTTC. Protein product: CASSHAIGVGANVLTF.

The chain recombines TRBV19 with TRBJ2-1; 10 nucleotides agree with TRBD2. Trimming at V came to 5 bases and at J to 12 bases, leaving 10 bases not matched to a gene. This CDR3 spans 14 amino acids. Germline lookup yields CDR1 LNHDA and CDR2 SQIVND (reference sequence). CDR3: CASSPGLAGAGQFF. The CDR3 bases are TGTGCCAGTAGTCCCGGGCTAGCGGGAGCCGGGCAGTTCTTC. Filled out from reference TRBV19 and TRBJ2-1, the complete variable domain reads DGGITQSPKYLFRKEGQNVTLSCEQNLNHDAMYWYRQDPGQGLRLIYYSQIVNDFQKGDIAEGYSVSREKKESFPLTVTSAQKNPTAFYLCASSPGLAGAGQFFGPGTRLTVL.

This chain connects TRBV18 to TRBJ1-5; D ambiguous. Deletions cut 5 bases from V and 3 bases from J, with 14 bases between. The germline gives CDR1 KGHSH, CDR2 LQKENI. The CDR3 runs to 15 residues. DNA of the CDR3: TGTGCCAGCTCATCCGAACAGTTACTCAATCAGCCCCAGCATTTT. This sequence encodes CASSSEQLLNQPQHF.

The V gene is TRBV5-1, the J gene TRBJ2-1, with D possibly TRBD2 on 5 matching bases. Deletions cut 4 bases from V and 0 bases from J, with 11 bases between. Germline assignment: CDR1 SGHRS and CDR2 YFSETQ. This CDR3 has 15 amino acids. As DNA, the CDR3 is TGCGCCAGCAGCCCCGTGGGAGCCTCCTACAATGAGCAGTTCTTC. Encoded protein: CASSPVGASYNEQFF.

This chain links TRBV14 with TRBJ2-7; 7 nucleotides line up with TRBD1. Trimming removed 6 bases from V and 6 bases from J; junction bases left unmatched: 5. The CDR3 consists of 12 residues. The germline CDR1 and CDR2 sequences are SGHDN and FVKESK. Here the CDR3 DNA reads TGTGCCAGCAGTTACAGGGGAACCGAGCAGTACTTC. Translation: CASSYRGTEQYF.

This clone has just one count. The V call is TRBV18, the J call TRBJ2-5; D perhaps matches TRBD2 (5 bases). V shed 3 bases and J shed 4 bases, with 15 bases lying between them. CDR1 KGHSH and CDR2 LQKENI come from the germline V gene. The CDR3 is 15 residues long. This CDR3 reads CASSPNPNRGETQYF. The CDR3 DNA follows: TGTGCCAGCTCACCTAATCCCAATCGGGGAGAGACCCAGTACTTC.

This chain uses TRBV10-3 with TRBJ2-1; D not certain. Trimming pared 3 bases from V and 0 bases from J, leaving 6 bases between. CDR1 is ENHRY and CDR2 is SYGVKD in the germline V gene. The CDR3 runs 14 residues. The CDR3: CAISEQSSYNEQFF. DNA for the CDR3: TGTGCCATCAGTGAACAAAGCTCCTACAATGAGCAGTTCTTC.

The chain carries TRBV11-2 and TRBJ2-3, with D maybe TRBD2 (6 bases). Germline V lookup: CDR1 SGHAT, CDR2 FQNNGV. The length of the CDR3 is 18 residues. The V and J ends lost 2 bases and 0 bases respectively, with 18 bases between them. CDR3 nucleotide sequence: TGTGCCAGCAGCTTACCCAAGTTGCGGGGAGCTAGCACAGATACGCAGTATTTT. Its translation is CASSLPKLRGASTDTQYF.